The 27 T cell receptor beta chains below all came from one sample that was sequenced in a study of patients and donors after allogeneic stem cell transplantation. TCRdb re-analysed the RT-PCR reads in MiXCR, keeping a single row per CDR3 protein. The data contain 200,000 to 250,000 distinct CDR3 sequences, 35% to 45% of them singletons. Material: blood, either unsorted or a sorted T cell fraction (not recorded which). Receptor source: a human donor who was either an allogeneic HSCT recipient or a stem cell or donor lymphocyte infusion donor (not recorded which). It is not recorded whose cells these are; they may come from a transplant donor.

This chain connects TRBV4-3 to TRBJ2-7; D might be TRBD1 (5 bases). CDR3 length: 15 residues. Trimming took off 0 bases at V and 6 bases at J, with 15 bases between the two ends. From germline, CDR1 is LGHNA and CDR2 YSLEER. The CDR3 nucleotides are TGCGCCAGCAGCCAAGAATTCCAGGGAAGTGGCGAGCAGTACTTC. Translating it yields CASSQEFQGSGEQYF.

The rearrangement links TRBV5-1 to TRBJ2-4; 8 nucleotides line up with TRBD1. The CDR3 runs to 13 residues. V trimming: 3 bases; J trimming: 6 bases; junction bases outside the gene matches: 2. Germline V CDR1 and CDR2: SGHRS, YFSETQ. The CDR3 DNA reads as TGCGCCAGCAGCTCCGGACAGGGAAACATTCAGTACTTC. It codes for CASSSGQGNIQYF. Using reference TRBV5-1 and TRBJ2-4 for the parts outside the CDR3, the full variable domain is KAGVTQTPRYLIKTRGQQVTLSCSPISGHRSVSWYQQTPGQGLQFLFEYFSETQRNKGNFPGRFSGRQFSNSRSEMNVSTLELGDSALYLCASSSGQGNIQYFGAGTRLSVL.

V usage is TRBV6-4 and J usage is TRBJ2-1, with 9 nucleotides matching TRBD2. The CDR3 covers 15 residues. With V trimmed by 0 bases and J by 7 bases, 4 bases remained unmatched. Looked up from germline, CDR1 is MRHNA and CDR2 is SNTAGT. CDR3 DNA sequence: TGTGCCAGCAGTGACTCGAGCGGGGGGCTAAATGAGCAGTTCTTC. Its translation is CASSDSSGGLNEQFF.

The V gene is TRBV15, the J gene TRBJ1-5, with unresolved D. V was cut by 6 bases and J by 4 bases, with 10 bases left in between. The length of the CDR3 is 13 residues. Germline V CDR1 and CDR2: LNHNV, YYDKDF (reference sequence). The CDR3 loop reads CATRDGSNQPQHF. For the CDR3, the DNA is TGTGCCACCAGGGACGGCTCGAATCAGCCCCAGCATTTT.

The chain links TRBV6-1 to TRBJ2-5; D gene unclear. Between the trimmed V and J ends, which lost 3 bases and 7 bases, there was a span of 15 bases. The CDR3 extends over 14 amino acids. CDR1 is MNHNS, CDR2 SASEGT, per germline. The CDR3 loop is CASSDRLGEGTQYF. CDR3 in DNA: TGTGCCAGCAGTGACCGTCTAGGCGAAGGGACCCAGTACTTC.

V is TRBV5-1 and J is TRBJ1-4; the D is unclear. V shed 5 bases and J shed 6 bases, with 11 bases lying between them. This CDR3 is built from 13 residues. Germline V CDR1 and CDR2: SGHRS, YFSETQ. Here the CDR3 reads CASREGLDEKLFF. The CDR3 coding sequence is TGCGCCAGCAGGGAAGGGCTAGATGAAAAACTGTTTTTT. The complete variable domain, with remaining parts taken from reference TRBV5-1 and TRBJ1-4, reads KAGVTQTPRYLIKTRGQQVTLSCSPISGHRSVSWYQQTPGQGLQFLFEYFSETQRNKGNFPGRFSGRQFSNSRSEMNVSTLELGDSALYLCASREGLDEKLFFGSGTQLSVL.

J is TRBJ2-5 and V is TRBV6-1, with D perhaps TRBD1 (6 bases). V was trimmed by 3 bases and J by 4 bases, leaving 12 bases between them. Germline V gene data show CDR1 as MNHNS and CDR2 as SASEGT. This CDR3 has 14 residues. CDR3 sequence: CASSDRGGRETQYF. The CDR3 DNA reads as TGTGCCAGCAGTGACCGTGGGGGCCGAGAGACCCAGTACTTC.

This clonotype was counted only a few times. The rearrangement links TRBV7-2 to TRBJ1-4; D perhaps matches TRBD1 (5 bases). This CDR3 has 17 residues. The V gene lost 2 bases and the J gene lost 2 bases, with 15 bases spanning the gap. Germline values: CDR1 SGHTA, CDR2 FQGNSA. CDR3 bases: TGTGCCAGCAGCTTAAGGGGTCAATCCGGGACTAATGAAAAACTGTTTTTT. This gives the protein CASSLRGQSGTNEKLFF.

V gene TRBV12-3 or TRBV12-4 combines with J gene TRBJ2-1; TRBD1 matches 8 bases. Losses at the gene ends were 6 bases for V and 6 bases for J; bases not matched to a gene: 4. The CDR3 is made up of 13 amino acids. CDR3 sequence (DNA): TGTGCCAGCAGCGCTGGACAGGGCAATGAGCAGTTCTTC. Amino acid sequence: CASSAGQGNEQFF.

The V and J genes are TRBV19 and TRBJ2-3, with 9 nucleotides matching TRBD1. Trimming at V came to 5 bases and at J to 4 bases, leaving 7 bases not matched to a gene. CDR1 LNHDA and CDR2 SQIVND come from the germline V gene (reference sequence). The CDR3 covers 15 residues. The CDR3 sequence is CASSLPRTGADTQYF. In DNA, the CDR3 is TGTGCCAGTAGTCTACCACGGACAGGGGCAGATACGCAGTATTTT.

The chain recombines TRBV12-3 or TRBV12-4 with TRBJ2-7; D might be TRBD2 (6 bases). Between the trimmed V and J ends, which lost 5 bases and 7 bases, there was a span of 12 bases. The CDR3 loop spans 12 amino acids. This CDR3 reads CASSLQGGEQYF. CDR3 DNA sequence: TGTGCCAGCAGTCTTCAGGGAGGTGAGCAGTACTTC.

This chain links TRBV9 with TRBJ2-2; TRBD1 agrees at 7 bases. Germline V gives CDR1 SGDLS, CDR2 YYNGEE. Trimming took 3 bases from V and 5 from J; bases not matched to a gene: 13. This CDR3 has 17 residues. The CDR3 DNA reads TGTGCCAGCAGCGCAGAAGACAGGGTCAGGAGGACCGGGGAGCTGTTTTTT. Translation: CASSAEDRVRRTGELFF.

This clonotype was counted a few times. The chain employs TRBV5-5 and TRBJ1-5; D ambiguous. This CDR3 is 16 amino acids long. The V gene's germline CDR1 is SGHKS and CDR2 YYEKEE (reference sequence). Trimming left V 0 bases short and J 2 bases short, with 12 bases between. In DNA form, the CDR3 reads TGTGCCAGCAGCTTGGGTGCAGGCCTTCGCAATCAGCCCCAGCATTTT. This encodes CASSLGAGLRNQPQHF.

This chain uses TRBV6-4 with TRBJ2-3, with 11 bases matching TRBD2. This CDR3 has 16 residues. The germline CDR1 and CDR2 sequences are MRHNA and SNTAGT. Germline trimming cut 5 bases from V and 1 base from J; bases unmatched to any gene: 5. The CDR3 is CASSPLAGGGTDTQYF. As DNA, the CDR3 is TGTGCCAGCAGTCCCCTAGCGGGGGGCGGCACAGATACGCAGTATTTT.

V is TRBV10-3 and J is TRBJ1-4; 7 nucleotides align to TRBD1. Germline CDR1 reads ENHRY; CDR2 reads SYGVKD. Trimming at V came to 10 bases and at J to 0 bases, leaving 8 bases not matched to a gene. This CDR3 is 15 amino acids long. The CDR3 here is CATRDRLATNEKLFF. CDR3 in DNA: TGTGCCACTCGGGACAGACTCGCAACTAATGAAAAACTGTTTTTT.

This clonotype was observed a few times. The CDR3 coding sequence is TGTGCCAGCTCACTTGACAGGGGCTCCTACAATGAGCAGTTCTTC. Protein sequence: CASSLDRGSYNEQFF. The chain joins TRBV18 to TRBJ2-1; TRBD1 aligns across 8 bases. Germline V lookup: CDR1 KGHSH, CDR2 LQKENI. The CDR3 is 15 amino acids. V lost 4 bases to trimming and J lost 0 bases; unmatched junction nucleotides: 2.

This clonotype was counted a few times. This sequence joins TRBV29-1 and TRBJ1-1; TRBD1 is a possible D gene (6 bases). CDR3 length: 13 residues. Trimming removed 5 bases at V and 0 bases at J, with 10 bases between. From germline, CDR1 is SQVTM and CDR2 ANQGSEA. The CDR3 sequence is CSVLWTVNTEAFF. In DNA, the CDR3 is TGCAGCGTTCTCTGGACAGTGAACACTGAAGCTTTCTTT.

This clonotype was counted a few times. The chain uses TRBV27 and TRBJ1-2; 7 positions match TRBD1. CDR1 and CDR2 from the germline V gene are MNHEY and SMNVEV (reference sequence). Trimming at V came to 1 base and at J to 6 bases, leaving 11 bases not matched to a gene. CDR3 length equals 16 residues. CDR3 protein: CASSLFRQGSMDGYTF. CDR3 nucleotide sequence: TGTGCCAGCAGTTTATTTCGACAGGGTAGTATGGATGGCTACACCTTC.

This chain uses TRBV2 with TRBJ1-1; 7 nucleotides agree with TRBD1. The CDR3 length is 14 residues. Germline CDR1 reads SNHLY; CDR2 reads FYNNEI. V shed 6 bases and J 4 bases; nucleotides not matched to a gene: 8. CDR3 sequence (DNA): TGTGCCAGCAGAGACAGGGTAGGTCGCACTGAAGCTTTCTTT. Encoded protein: CASRDRVGRTEAFF.

CDR3 sequence: CASSRGDRDTDTQYF. CDR3 sequence (DNA): TGCGCCAGCAGCCGCGGGGACAGAGACACAGATACGCAGTATTTT. V is TRBV5-1 and J is TRBJ2-3, with D tentatively TRBD1 (7 bases). Per the germline V gene, CDR1 is SGHRS and CDR2 is YFSETQ. Trimming shortened V by 4 bases and J by 2 bases, and 14 bases separated the two germline ends. The CDR3 contains 15 residues.

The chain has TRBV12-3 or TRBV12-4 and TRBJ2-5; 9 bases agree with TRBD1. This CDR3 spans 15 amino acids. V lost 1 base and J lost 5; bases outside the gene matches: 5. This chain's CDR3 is CASSLGQGVVETQYF. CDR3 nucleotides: TGTGCCAGCAGTTTAGGACAGGGGGTCGTTGAGACCCAGTACTTC.

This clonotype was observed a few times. The DNA of the CDR3 is TGCAGTGCTAGAGGGTGGTTCTCAGGGGGGAAGAACACTGAAGCTTTCTTT. It codes for CSARGWFSGGKNTEAFF. The chain carries TRBV20-1 and TRBJ1-1, with TRBD1 matching 7 bases. V trimming: 1 base; J trimming: 1 base; junction bases outside the gene matches: 12. CDR1 and CDR2 (germline): DFQATT, SNEGSKA (reference sequence). This CDR3 is 17 amino acids long.

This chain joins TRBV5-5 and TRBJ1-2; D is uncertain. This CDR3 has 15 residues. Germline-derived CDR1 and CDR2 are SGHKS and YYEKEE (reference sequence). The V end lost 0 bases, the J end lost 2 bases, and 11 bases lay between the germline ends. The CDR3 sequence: CASSLGLLPNYGYTF. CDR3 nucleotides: TGTGCCAGCAGCTTGGGTCTCCTCCCCAACTATGGCTACACCTTC.

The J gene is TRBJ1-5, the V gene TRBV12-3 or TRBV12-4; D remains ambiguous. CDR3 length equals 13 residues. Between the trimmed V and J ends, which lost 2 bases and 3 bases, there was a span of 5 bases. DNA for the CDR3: TGTGCCAGCAGTTTACCTTTCAATCAGCCCCAGCATTTT. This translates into CASSLPFNQPQHF.

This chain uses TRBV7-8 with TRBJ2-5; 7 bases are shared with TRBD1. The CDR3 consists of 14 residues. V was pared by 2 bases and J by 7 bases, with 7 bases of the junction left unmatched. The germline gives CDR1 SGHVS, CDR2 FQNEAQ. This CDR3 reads CASSLSQGSRTQYF. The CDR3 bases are TGTGCCAGCAGCTTATCACAGGGGTCTAGGACCCAGTACTTC.

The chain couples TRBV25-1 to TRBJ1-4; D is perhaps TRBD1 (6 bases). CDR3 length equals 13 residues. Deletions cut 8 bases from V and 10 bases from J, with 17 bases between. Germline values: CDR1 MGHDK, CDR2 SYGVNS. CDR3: CASLGGAGGKLFF. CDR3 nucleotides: TGTGCCAGCCTGGGGGGGGCAGGAGGAAAACTGTTTTTT.

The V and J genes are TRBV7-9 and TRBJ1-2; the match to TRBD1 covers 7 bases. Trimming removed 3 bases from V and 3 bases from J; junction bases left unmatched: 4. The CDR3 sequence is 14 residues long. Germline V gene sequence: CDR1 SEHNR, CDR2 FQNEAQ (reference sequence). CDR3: CASSLRGLYYGYTF. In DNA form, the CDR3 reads TGTGCCAGCAGCTTGAGGGGGCTGTACTATGGCTACACCTTC. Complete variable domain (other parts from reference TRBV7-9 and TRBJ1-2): DTGVSQNPRHKITKRGQNVTFRCDPISEHNRLYWYRQTLGQGPEFLTYFQNEAQLEKSRLLSDRFSAERPKGSFSTLEIQRTEQGDSAMYLCASSLRGLYYGYTFGSGTRLTVV.